This TCR beta chain was identified during a study of blood T cell repertoires in COVID-19. Study-wide context: The study drew acute and convalescent COVID-19 samples from the United States, Italy and Spain.

V dropped 1 base and J dropped 7 bases, with 11 bases sitting between them. Germline loops: CDR1 PRHDT, CDR2 FYEKMQ (reference sequence). This CDR3 is 14 amino acids long. Per the study methods: By means of reference gene primer amplification, nucleated cell counts were estimated. Here immunoSEQ multiplex PCR was the method, and the copy in TCRdb shows in-frame clones only, minus some. V and J calls and clone size come straight from that table; D and trimming were deduced from the DNA. The table has over 15,000 clones, 81% seen once. The chain recombines TRBV13 with TRBJ1-5; weak D call: TRBD1 (6 bases). This receptor was obtained from a middle-aged man with active or convalescent COVID-19. The sample was peripheral blood. CDR3 protein: CASSLAGGQQPQHF. The CDR3 DNA reads TGTGCCAGCAGCTTAGCGGGGGGGCAGCAGCCCCAGCATTTT.